This passage covers 31 T cell receptor beta chains from one sample sequenced in a study of response to subunit inactivated influenza vaccine. TCRdb recomputed calls from the RT-PCR reads with MiXCR, one row per CDR3 protein. The sample has hundreds of thousands of distinct CDR3 sequences, roughly 9.7% seen once. Sample: PBMCs from blood, taken 40 to 50 days after vaccination. The origin of the receptors is a man in his forties or fifties who received an inactivated influenza vaccine.

The chain joins TRBV7-2 to TRBJ2-7; D is undetermined. Trimming took 0 bases from V and 1 from J, leaving 7 bases between them. CDR1 and CDR2 from the germline V gene are SGHTA and FQGNSA. The CDR3 runs 14 residues. The CDR3 DNA reads as TGTGCCAGCAGCTTAGCCTTGTCTTCCTACGAGCAGTACTTC. The encoded protein is CASSLALSSYEQYF.

The chain links TRBV20-1 to TRBJ2-3; 9 bases fit TRBD2. Germline assignment: CDR1 DFQATT and CDR2 SNEGSKA (reference sequence). V was pared by 4 bases and J by 4 bases, with 6 bases of the junction left unmatched. This CDR3 contains 14 residues. The CDR3 loop reads CSAIGTSTADTQYF. DNA for the CDR3: TGCAGTGCTATCGGGACTAGCACTGCAGATACGCAGTATTTT.

The chain combines TRBV4-3 with TRBJ2-3; 10 positions agree with TRBD1. Germline CDR1 reads LGHNA; CDR2 reads YSLEER. CDR3 size: 15 residues. J gave up 6 bases and V 1 base, and 4 bases lay outside the gene matches. The chain's CDR3 is CASSQGGTGVDTQYF. CDR3 in DNA: TGCGCCAGCAGCCAAGGCGGGACAGGGGTTGATACGCAGTATTTT.

V gene TRBV9 combines with J gene TRBJ2-7; 8 bases are shared with TRBD1. Germline CDR1 and CDR2: SGDLS and YYNGEE. V was pared by 0 bases and J by 6 bases, with 5 bases of the junction left unmatched. The CDR3 is 14 residues long. CDR3 DNA: TGTGCCAGCAGCGTAGCAGGGGGCGATACCGAGCAGTACTTC. This sequence encodes CASSVAGGDTEQYF.

This clonotype was seen ten or more times. V is TRBV6-5 and J is TRBJ1-6; 7 nucleotides match TRBD1. V gave up 4 bases and J gave up 4 bases; unmatched junction bases: 4. Germline V CDR1 and CDR2: MNHEY, SVGAGI. CDR3 size: 15 residues. DNA for the CDR3: TGTGCCAGCAGTTCCCCGGGACAGTATAATTCACCCCTCCACTTT. It yields the protein CASSSPGQYNSPLHF.

At least ten counts were recorded for this clonotype. This chain uses TRBV5-1 with TRBJ1-1; weak D call: TRBD1 (6 bases). V lost 4 bases and J 4 bases, leaving 14 bases between the germline ends. This CDR3 region has 14 residues. Germline assignment: CDR1 SGHRS and CDR2 YFSETQ. CDR3 sequence reads: CASSGGHSSTEAFF. DNA for the CDR3: TGCGCCAGCAGCGGGGGACATTCAAGCACTGAAGCTTTCTTT.

This clonotype has at least ten counts. The chain recombines TRBV12-3 or TRBV12-4 with TRBJ1-1, with TRBD1 matching 11 bases. The CDR3 is 14 amino acids. With 11 bases clipped from V and 3 bases from J, the junction kept 8 bases outside the gene matches. As DNA, the CDR3 is TGTGCCTCCCTGGACAGGGGGCTCGACACTGAAGCTTTCTTT. It yields the protein CASLDRGLDTEAFF.

This clonotype occurred many times. The genes are TRBV6-2 or TRBV6-3 and TRBJ2-7; 8 bases agree with TRBD1. Germline-derived CDR1 and CDR2 are MNHEY and SVGEGT. There are 13 residues in the CDR3. V lost 5 bases to trimming and J lost 2 bases; unmatched junction nucleotides: 2. For the CDR3, the DNA is TGTGCCAGCAGTCGGACAGGGCCCTACGAGCAGTACTTC. This encodes CASSRTGPYEQYF.

This chain links TRBV27 with TRBJ1-1, with D unclear. Per germline, CDR1 MNHEY and CDR2 SMNVEV (reference sequence). CDR3 size: 21 residues. V lost 2 bases and J 0 bases, leaving 28 bases between the germline ends. The CDR3 loop reads CASSLRAHTQFSREMNTEAFF. CDR3 coding DNA: TGTGCCAGCAGTTTAAGGGCCCATACACAGTTTTCCCGTGAGATGAACACTGAAGCTTTCTTT.

This clonotype showed up just a few times. The genes are TRBV12-3 or TRBV12-4 and TRBJ2-3; the D is unclear. The CDR3 has 15 amino acids. V was pared by 6 bases and J by 0 bases, with 13 bases between. The CDR3: CASRKTGFSTDTQYF. The DNA for the CDR3 is TGTGCCAGCAGGAAGACTGGTTTTAGCACAGATACGCAGTATTTT.

J is TRBJ2-2 and V is TRBV5-1, with D possibly TRBD2 on 6 matching bases. CDR1 and CDR2 from the germline V gene are SGHRS and YFSETQ. The length of the CDR3 is 16 residues. Trimming removed 3 bases from V and 0 bases from J, with 12 bases in between. The CDR3 DNA reads TGCGCCAGCAGCTCATTAGCGGCCGCGAACACCGGGGAGCTGTTTTTT. Translation gives CASSSLAAANTGELFF.

This chain joins TRBV20-1 and TRBJ1-1; perhaps TRBD1 as D (5 bases). The CDR3 extends over 14 amino acids. Trimming pared 6 bases from V and 1 base from J, leaving 15 bases between. Germline assignment: CDR1 DFQATT and CDR2 SNEGSKA (reference sequence). CDR3 sequence reads: CSAQAAGPNTEAFF. The CDR3 DNA sequence: TGCAGTGCACAGGCGGCAGGGCCGAACACTGAAGCTTTCTTT.

The J gene is TRBJ2-7, the V gene TRBV4-3; D unresolved. Germline V gene data show CDR1 as LGHNA and CDR2 as YSLEER. Trimming stripped 0 bases from V and 8 bases from J, with 17 bases between. This CDR3 has 15 residues. The CDR3 region is CASSQEGSSTEKQYF. For the CDR3, the DNA is TGCGCCAGCAGCCAAGAGGGTAGCTCTACTGAAAAGCAGTACTTC.

Only a few counts were recorded for this clonotype. The rearrangement joins TRBV9 to TRBJ2-1, with TRBD1 matching over 8 bases. In germline, CDR1 is SGDLS, CDR2 YYNGEE. With V trimmed by 4 bases and J by 8 bases, 8 bases remained unmatched. This CDR3 spans 14 amino acids. The CDR3 bases are TGTGCCAGCAGCCCGAACCCGACAGGGGATGAGCAGTTCTTC. Translating it yields CASSPNPTGDEQFF.

The CDR3 DNA reads TGTGCCAGCGGGGGGGTGGGTGAAAAACTGTTTTTT. It codes for CASGGVGEKLFF. V is TRBV7-2 and J is TRBJ1-4; perhaps TRBD1 as D (5 bases). V was trimmed by 8 bases and J by 7 bases, leaving 11 bases between them. CDR3 length: 12 residues. The V gene's germline CDR1 is SGHTA and CDR2 FQGNSA.

This rearrangement joins TRBV5-1 to TRBJ2-5, with D possibly being TRBD1 (6 bases). V dropped 3 bases and J dropped 5 bases, with 11 bases sitting between them. There are 13 residues in the CDR3. In germline, CDR1 is SGHRS, CDR2 YFSETQ. The CDR3 bases are TGCGCCAGCAGCTCAGGGGTGTCGGAGACCCAGTACTTC. Amino acids: CASSSGVSETQYF.

The V and J genes are TRBV11-2 and TRBJ2-5; D remains unclear. The germline gives CDR1 SGHAT, CDR2 FQNNGV. V gave up 3 bases and J gave up 3 bases, with 8 bases separating them. CDR3 size: 13 residues. DNA of the CDR3: TGTGCCAGCAGCTTTACAGCGAAAGAGACCCAGTACTTC. Its protein product is CASSFTAKETQYF.

At least ten counts were recorded for this clonotype. This chain uses TRBV5-1 with TRBJ2-5, with D maybe TRBD2 (6 bases). Deletions cut 1 base from V and 3 bases from J, with 19 bases between. This CDR3 comprises 17 residues. Germline lookup yields CDR1 SGHRS and CDR2 YFSETQ. The CDR3 loop is CASSLHGSGSRKETQYF. Written as DNA, the CDR3 is TGCGCCAGCAGCTTGCATGGTAGCGGATCCCGGAAAGAGACCCAGTACTTC.

CDR3 sequence: CASSRGLAGGLLNNEQFF. DNA of the CDR3: TGTGCCAGCAGTCGAGGACTAGCGGGGGGCCTACTTAACAATGAGCAGTTCTTC. The rearrangement joins TRBV12-3 or TRBV12-4 to TRBJ2-1; 14 bases are shared with TRBD2. This CDR3 is 18 amino acids long. The V gene end was trimmed by 5 bases and the J gene end by 5 bases; junction bases not matched to a gene: 11.

Only a few counts were recorded for this clonotype. This chain uses TRBV20-1 with TRBJ2-7; 11 positions match TRBD1. V gave up 5 bases and J gave up 2 bases; unmatched junction bases: 8. The germline V gene has CDR1 DFQATT and CDR2 SNEGSKA (reference sequence). The CDR3 is 15 residues long. CDR3 sequence reads: CSADTQDRGPYEQYF. CDR3 DNA: TGCAGTGCTGACACTCAGGACAGGGGGCCCTACGAGCAGTACTTC.

This clonotype has more than one count but fewer than ten. The chain recombines TRBV27 with TRBJ2-6; D gene uncertain. This CDR3 contains 16 residues. With 2 bases removed from V and 2 bases from J, the gap between germline ends came to 10 bases. In germline, CDR1 is MNHEY, CDR2 SMNVEV (reference sequence). The CDR3 DNA reads as TGTGCCAGCAGTTTAAAGGGCCCAACTGGGGCCAACGTCCTGACTTTC. Translation gives CASSLKGPTGANVLTF.

This clonotype has only a few counts. This chain links TRBV7-8 with TRBJ2-1; the match to TRBD2 covers 9 bases. V lost 9 bases to trimming and J lost 0 bases; unmatched junction nucleotides: 6. Germline CDR1 SGHVS, CDR2 FQNEAQ. This CDR3 region has 15 residues. This CDR3 reads CASKTSGSSYNEQFF. DNA of the CDR3: TGTGCCAGTAAGACTAGCGGAAGCTCCTACAATGAGCAGTTCTTC.

This rearrangement joins TRBV27 to TRBJ2-1; TRBD2 matches at 13 bases. The V gene end was trimmed by 4 bases and the J gene end by 9 bases; junction bases not matched to a gene: 9. This CDR3 has 16 amino acids. In germline, CDR1 is MNHEY, CDR2 SMNVEV (reference sequence). CDR3 loop: CASSSVLAGGPGEQFF. The CDR3 coding sequence is TGTGCCAGCAGTTCGGTACTAGCGGGGGGGCCTGGTGAGCAGTTCTTC.

This clonotype has at least ten counts. An end of the junction does not agree with germline; a read error may underlie this. The rearrangement uses TRBV5-1 and TRBJ1-1; no clear D gene. CDR1 and CDR2 (germline): SGHRS, YFSETQ. This CDR3 has 13 residues. CDR3: CASSLGMNTEAFF. The CDR3 bases are TGTGCCAGCAGCTTGGGCATGAACACTGAAGCTTTCTTT.

This clonotype occurred many times. V is TRBV7-3 and J is TRBJ2-1; 9 positions match TRBD2. This CDR3 contains 16 residues. V dropped 1 base and J dropped 1; count of bases not matched to a gene: 2. Germline lookup yields CDR1 SGHTA and CDR2 FQGTGA. CDR3 residues: CASSLSAGGSYNEQFF. CDR3 sequence (DNA): TGTGCCAGCAGCTTAAGTGCGGGAGGGTCCTACAATGAGCAGTTCTTC.

This clonotype was found a few times. The chain links TRBV15 to TRBJ2-7, with D perhaps TRBD2 (5 bases). Trimming cost V 1 base and J 7 bases, with 8 bases left between them. Per germline, CDR1 LNHNV and CDR2 YYDKDF (reference sequence). This CDR3 is 12 amino acids long. The CDR3 DNA sequence: TGTGCCACCAGCAGAGCCCGGGGTGAGCAGTACTTC. This encodes CATSRARGEQYF.

The chain employs TRBV20-1 and TRBJ2-1; a weak D match, TRBD2 (7 bases). Trimming cost V 2 bases and J 2 bases, with 13 bases left between them. Per the germline V gene, CDR1 is DFQATT and CDR2 is SNEGSKA (reference sequence). This CDR3 comprises 15 residues. The CDR3 reads CSARLRGAAYNEQFF. DNA for the CDR3: TGCAGTGCTAGATTACGGGGGGCCGCCTACAATGAGCAGTTCTTC.

The table lists this clonotype with a few counts. The chain has TRBV11-1 and TRBJ2-4, with unresolved D. V was clipped by 0 bases and J by 8 bases, with 8 bases between them. CDR3 length: 13 amino acids. The germline V gene encodes CDR1 SGHAT and CDR2 FQDESV (reference sequence). In DNA, the CDR3 is TGTGCCAGCAGCTTAGCCCCAGTTGACATTCAGTACTTC. Encoded protein: CASSLAPVDIQYF. Based on the CDR3 plus reference TRBV11-1 and TRBJ2-4, the full variable domain is EAEVAQSPRYKITEKSQAVAFWCDPISGHATLYWYRQILGQGPELLVQFQDESVVDDSQLPKDRFSAERLKGVDSTLKIQPAELGDSAMYLCASSLAPVDIQYFGAGTRLSVL.

This clonotype has ten or more counts. The genes are TRBV7-2 and TRBJ2-1, with TRBD2 identical over 11 bases. This CDR3 comprises 15 residues. The J segment lost 7 bases and the V segment lost 3 bases, leaving 5 bases of the junction unmatched. The germline CDR1 and CDR2 sequences are SGHTA and FQGNSA. The CDR3 DNA sequence: TGTGCCAGCAGCTTGATAGCGGGGGGGCTTAATGAGCAGTTCTTC. It specifies CASSLIAGGLNEQFF.

The rearrangement links TRBV6-2 or TRBV6-3 to TRBJ1-1, with D uncertain. CDR1 is MNHEY and CDR2 is SVGEGT in the germline V gene. CDR3 size: 12 residues. Trimming took 6 bases from V and 6 from J, leaving 11 bases between them. The CDR3 nucleotides are TGTGCCAGCAGCCACGACACGTCTGAAGCTTTCTTT. Translation gives CASSHDTSEAFF.

This clonotype was counted only a few times. In DNA form, the CDR3 reads TGTGCCAGCTCACGGAACAGACAGGATTACAATGAGCAGTTCTTC. Translated, it gives CASSRNRQDYNEQFF. The gene calls are TRBV18 and TRBJ2-1, with D maybe TRBD1 (6 bases). Germline CDR1 and CDR2: KGHSH and LQKENI. V lost 4 bases to trimming and J lost 4 bases, with 14 bases between them. The CDR3 consists of 15 residues.